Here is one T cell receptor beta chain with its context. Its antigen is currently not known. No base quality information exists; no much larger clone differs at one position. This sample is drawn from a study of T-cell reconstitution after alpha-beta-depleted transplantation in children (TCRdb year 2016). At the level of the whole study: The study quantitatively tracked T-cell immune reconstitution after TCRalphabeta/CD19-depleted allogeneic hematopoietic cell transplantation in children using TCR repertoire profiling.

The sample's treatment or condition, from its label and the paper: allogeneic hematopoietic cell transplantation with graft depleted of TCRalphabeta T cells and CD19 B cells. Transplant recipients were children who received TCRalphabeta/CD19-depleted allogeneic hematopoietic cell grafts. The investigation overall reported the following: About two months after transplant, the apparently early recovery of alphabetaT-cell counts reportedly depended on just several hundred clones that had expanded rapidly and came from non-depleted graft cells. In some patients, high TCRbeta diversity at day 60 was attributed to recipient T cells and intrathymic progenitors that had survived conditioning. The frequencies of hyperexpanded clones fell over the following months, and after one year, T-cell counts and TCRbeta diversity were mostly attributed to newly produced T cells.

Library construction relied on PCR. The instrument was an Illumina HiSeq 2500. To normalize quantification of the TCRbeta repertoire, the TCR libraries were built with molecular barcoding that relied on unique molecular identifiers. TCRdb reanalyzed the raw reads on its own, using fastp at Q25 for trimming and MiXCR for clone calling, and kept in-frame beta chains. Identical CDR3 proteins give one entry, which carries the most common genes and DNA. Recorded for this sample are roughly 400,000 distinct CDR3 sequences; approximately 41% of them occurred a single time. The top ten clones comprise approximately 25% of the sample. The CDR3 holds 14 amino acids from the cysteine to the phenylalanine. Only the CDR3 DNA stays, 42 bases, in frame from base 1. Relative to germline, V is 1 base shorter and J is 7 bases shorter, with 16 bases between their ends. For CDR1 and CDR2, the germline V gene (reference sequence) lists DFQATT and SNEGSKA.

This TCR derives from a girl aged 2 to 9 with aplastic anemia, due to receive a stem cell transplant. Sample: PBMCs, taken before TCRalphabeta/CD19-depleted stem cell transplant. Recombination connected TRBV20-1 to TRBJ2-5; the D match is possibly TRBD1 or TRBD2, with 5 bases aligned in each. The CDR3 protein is CSARAGTEAGTQYF. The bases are TGCAGTGCTAGAGCGGGGACGGAGGCAGGGACCCAGTACTTC.